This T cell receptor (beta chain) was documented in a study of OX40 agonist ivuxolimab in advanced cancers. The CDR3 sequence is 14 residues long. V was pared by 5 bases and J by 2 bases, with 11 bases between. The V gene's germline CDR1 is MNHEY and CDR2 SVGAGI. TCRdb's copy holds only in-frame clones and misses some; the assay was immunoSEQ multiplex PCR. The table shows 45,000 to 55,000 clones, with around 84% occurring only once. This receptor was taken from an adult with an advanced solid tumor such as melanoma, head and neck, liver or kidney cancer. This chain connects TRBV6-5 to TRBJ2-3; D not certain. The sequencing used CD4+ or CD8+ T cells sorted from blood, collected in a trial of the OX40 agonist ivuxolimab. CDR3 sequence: CASSPSSLTDTQYF. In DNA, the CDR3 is TGTGCCAGCAGTCCTTCGTCCCTCACAGATACGCAGTATTTT.